This T cell receptor beta chain appears in the sequencing data of a study of blood T cell repertoires in COVID-19. Whole-study context: Samples taken during acute and convalescent COVID-19 were collected in the United States, Italy and Spain.

How the authors handled the data: Researchers report that nucleated cell counts were estimated from reference gene primer amplification. The table came from immunoSEQ multiplex PCR; TCRdb's copy has only in-frame clones and leaves some out. From that table come the V and J calls and clone size; the DNA was used to work out D and trimming. Of 250,000 to 400,000 clones listed, about 90% are singletons. This clone was observed once. Enrolment of Seattle patients took place during active infection, and they were followed longitudinally. V lost 1 base and J lost 0, with 12 bases in between. In germline, CDR1 is MGHDK, CDR2 SYGVNS. This CDR3 region has 17 residues.

The TCR comes from a woman aged 25 to 45 with COVID-19, enrolled during active disease. The chain carries TRBV25-1 and TRBJ1-4, with D maybe TRBD1 (5 bases). Sequences were obtained from peripheral blood. CDR3: CASSEFDRATTNEKLFF. Written as DNA, the CDR3 is TGTGCCAGCAGTGAATTTGACAGAGCCACAACTAATGAAAAACTGTTTTTT.